This is a list of T cell receptor beta chains from one sample in a study of beta chain features in type 1 diabetes. Clones were sequenced by immunoSEQ multiplex PCR, and TCRdb holds only the in-frame ones, with some missing. The sample has about 230,000 clones; roughly 16% are singletons. Sequenced sample: naive CD4+ T cells from blood. The receptors were gathered from a man younger than 40 with type 1 diabetes. Each CDR3 is given with its conserved first and last residue. The order of the fields is D gene, V gene, clone size, J gene, CDR3 protein, CDR3 DNA. The D gene is left open where the match is weak. Only part of the rows carry a size: once, few, many, or a class if the clone is expanded.

TRBD1	TRBV6-5	few	TRBJ2-5	CASSPLTGGIETQYF	TGTGCCAGCAGTCCCCTGACAGGGGGTATCGAGACCCAGTACTTC
TRBD2	TRBV29-1	few	TRBJ2-5	CSAGLAGQETQYF	TGCAGCGCGGGACTAGCGGGACAAGAGACCCAGTACTTC
NA	TRBV9	few	TRBJ2-3	CASSVAGHTDTQYF	TGTGCCAGCAGCGTAGCCGGTCACACAGATACGCAGTATTTT
NA	TRBV7-3	few	TRBJ2-4	CASSFEGENIQYF	TGTGCCAGCAGCTTTGAAGGAGAGAACATTCAGTACTTC
NA	TRBV29-1	NA	TRBJ1-3	CSVEAAGNTIYF	TGCAGCGTTGAGGCAGCTGGAAACACCATATATTTT
NA	TRBV9	few	TRBJ2-1	CASSVNNEQFF	TGTGCCAGCAGCGTGAACAATGAGCAGTTCTTC
TRBD2	TRBV28	few	TRBJ2-1	CASSSRTSGRADNEQFF	TGTGCCAGCAGTTCCCGGACTAGCGGGAGAGCCGACAATGAGCAGTTCTTC
NA	TRBV10-3	NA	TRBJ1-1	CAISRENTEAFF	TGTGCCATCTCGCGAGAGAACACTGAAGCTTTCTTT
NA	TRBV7-2	few	TRBJ2-1	CASSLDWYSYNEQFF	TGTGCCAGCAGCTTAGACTGGTACTCCTACAATGAGCAGTTCTTC
NA	TRBV5-4	NA	TRBJ1-2	CASSSGTVYGYTF	TGTGCCAGCAGCTCCGGGACCGTTTATGGCTACACCTTC
TRBD2	TRBV7-2	few	TRBJ2-3	CASSLMASGSTDTQYF	TGTGCCAGCAGCTTAATGGCTAGCGGGAGTACAGATACGCAGTATTTT
NA	TRBV5-6	few	TRBJ2-5	CASSLVGETQYF	TGTGCCAGCAGCTTGGTCGGGGAGACCCAGTACTTC
NA	TRBV13	NA	TRBJ1-2	CASSLREGRDGYTF	TGTGCCAGCAGCTTAAGGGAGGGGCGAGATGGCTACACCTTC
NA	TRBV18	NA	TRBJ2-2	CASSLRTANTGELFF	TGTGCCAGCTCACTCCGGACAGCGAACACCGGGGAGCTGTTTTTT
NA	TRBV19	NA	TRBJ1-1	CASNTRGKDTEAFF	TGTGCCAGTAATACTCGGGGGAAGGACACTGAAGCTTTCTTT
TRBD1	TRBV18	NA	TRBJ1-1	CASSPGTGWYTEAFF	TGTGCCAGCTCACCAGGGACAGGGTGGTACACTGAAGCTTTCTTT
NA	TRBV18	few	TRBJ2-5	CASSPNRDKETQYF	TGTGCCAGCTCACCGAACAGGGACAAAGAGACCCAGTACTTC
TRBD1	TRBV7-9	few	TRBJ2-1	CASSLGRDRPYNEQFF	TGTGCCAGCAGCCTGGGCCGGGACAGACCATACAATGAGCAGTTCTTC
TRBD1	TRBV9	NA	TRBJ2-7	CASSLRTGAGRGEQYF	TGTGCCAGCAGCCTACGGACAGGGGCAGGGAGAGGGGAGCAGTACTTC
NA	TRBV7-2	few	TRBJ2-7	CASSSGTGYEQYF	TGTGCCAGCAGCTCCGGGACTGGCTACGAGCAGTACTTC
TRBD2	TRBV29-1	few	TRBJ2-7	CSGAGTMGREQYF	TGCAGCGGGGCCGGGACTATGGGCCGCGAGCAGTACTTC
TRBD1	TRBV25-1	few	TRBJ2-7	CASSEYITDRGNYEQYF	TGTGCCAGCAGTGAATATATCACGGACAGGGGTAACTACGAGCAGTACTTC
NA	TRBV7-6	NA	TRBJ2-3	CASSPKRATDTQYF	TGTGCCAGCAGCCCAAAAAGGGCCACAGATACGCAGTATTTT
TRBD1	TRBV25-1	NA	TRBJ2-1	CASSRGRTYNEQFF	TGTGCCAGTTCCAGGGGGCGCACCTACAATGAGCAGTTCTTC
NA	TRBV10-3	NA	TRBJ1-2	CAISESSGDQGYGYTF	TGTGCCATCAGTGAGTCGAGCGGGGATCAGGGATATGGCTACACCTTC
NA	TRBV28	NA	TRBJ2-7	CASSLDRGGYEQYF	TGTGCCAGCAGTTTAGATAGGGGTGGCTACGAGCAGTACTTC
NA	TRBV30	NA	TRBJ1-3	CAWPSNSGNTIYF	TGTGCCTGGCCCTCAAACTCGGGAAACACCATATATTTT
NA	TRBV30	few	TRBJ2-5	CAWSPSNRETQYF	TGTGCCTGGAGTCCCTCGAACCGGGAGACCCAGTACTTC
TRBD1	TRBV10-3	NA	TRBJ1-4	CAISGIPGQGVEKLFF	TGTGCCATCAGTGGGATCCCGGGACAGGGAGTTGAAAAACTGTTTTTT
NA	TRBV28	few	TRBJ2-6	CASGMGANVLTF	TGTGCCAGCGGCATGGGCGCCAACGTCCTGACTTTC
NA	TRBV27	NA	TRBJ1-2	CASRLQGGAADYGYTF	TGTGCCAGCCGTTTACAAGGGGGGGCAGCAGACTATGGCTACACCTTC
NA	TRBV5-1	few	TRBJ2-7	CASSSSPGLAYEQYF	TGCGCCAGCAGCTCTTCACCGGGCCTAGCCTACGAGCAGTACTTC
NA	TRBV7-7	NA	TRBJ2-1	CASSLGTNNEQFF	TGTGCTAGCAGCTTGGGCACGAACAATGAGCAGTTCTTC
NA	TRBV10-3	NA	TRBJ1-2	CAISEVTGSLSTF	TGTGCCATCAGTGAGGTTACAGGCAGTTTATCCACCTTC
NA	TRBV7-2	NA	TRBJ2-5	CASSLDRKETQYF	TGTGCCAGCAGTCTCGACAGGAAAGAGACCCAGTACTTC
TRBD2	TRBV9	few	TRBJ2-1	CASTPREQVYNEQFF	TGTGCCAGCACCCCGCGGGAGCAAGTCTACAATGAGCAGTTCTTC
NA	TRBV5-1	NA	TRBJ1-4	CASSYTGRADEKLFF	TGCGCCAGCAGCTATACGGGCCGAGCGGATGAAAAACTGTTTTTT
NA	TRBV29-1	NA	TRBJ2-7	CSVGPGQQYF	TGCAGCGTAGGTCCGGGACAGCAGTACTTC
NA	TRBV18	NA	TRBJ2-1	CASSPQGDEQFF	TGTGCCAGCTCACCGCAAGGGGATGAGCAGTTCTTC
TRBD1	TRBV15	few	TRBJ1-5	CATSGDSHLPQHF	TGTGCCACCAGCGGGGACAGCCACTTGCCCCAGCATTTT
TRBD2	TRBV5-1	NA	TRBJ2-3	CASSTGLAGVADTQYF	TGCGCCAGCAGCACCGGACTAGCGGGAGTGGCAGATACGCAGTATTTT
NA	TRBV9	once	TRBJ2-3	CASNIQGRTDTQYF	TGTGCCAGCAATATACAGGGACGTACTGATACGCAGTATTTT
NA	TRBV7-9	few	TRBJ2-1	CASSWINEQFF	TGTGCCAGCAGCTGGATAAATGAGCAGTTCTTC
TRBD2	TRBV30	few	TRBJ2-1	CAWSLAGASNNEQFF	TGTGCCTGGAGTCTAGCGGGAGCCTCTAACAATGAGCAGTTCTTC
NA	TRBV6-5	NA	TRBJ2-7	CASSYSPGKQYF	TGTGCCAGCAGTTACTCGCCAGGGAAGCAGTACTTC
NA	TRBV5-1	NA	TRBJ2-3	CASSLGEADTQYF	TGCGCCAGCAGCCTCGGGGAGGCAGATACGCAGTATTTT
NA	TRBV11-2	few	TRBJ2-5	CASSPGLHGTQYF	TGTGCCAGCAGCCCCGGCCTCCATGGGACCCAGTACTTC
NA	TRBV29-1	NA	TRBJ2-3	CSVARGRLSPDTQYF	TGCAGCGTTGCCAGGGGTCGACTCTCGCCAGATACGCAGTATTTT
TRBD1	TRBV29-1	NA	TRBJ2-1	CSVGHRGNEQFF	TGCAGCGTTGGTCACAGGGGGAATGAGCAGTTCTTC
NA	TRBV9	few	TRBJ2-1	CASSVVGVYNEQFF	TGTGCCAGCAGCGTAGTCGGAGTTTACAATGAGCAGTTCTTC